This TCR beta chain was captured by sequencing in a study of T cell responses to AZD1222 COVID-19 vaccine. Overall study findings and caveats: Spike regions recognized by vaccine-associated CD4 TCRs spanned the protein, led by 160-218 and 743-854. Among the donors, most were white British and more were female, and clonal diversity was possibly underestimated. The peak T cell response came first, and repertoires were sampled only after it.

As regards this clone: What it binds is unknown.

Repertoires were generated with immunoSEQ multiplex PCR, while TCRdb's copy carries only in-frame clones and drops some. Counted here are tens of thousands of clones, about 90% occurring once; the ten biggest clones make up 14% to 15%. The germline CDR1 and CDR2 sequences are SQVTM and ANQGSEA. The V and J ends lost 2 bases and 14 bases respectively, with 13 bases between them. The length of the CDR3 is 11 residues. The TCR sequence derives from an adult in good health. The chain joins TRBV29-1 to TRBJ1-3, with D possibly TRBD1 on 6 matching bases. The material was peripheral blood, obtained on day 0 of AZD1222 vaccination. The CDR3 spells CSVEKEGQLYF. As DNA, the CDR3 is TGCAGCGTTGAAAAGGAAGGACAGTTATATTTT.